The clone carrying this T cell receptor (beta chain) was counted ten times or more. Sequencing used immunoSEQ multiplex PCR; TCRdb keeps in-frame clones, though not all of them. Seen here are about 130,000 clones, roughly three quarters observed once, and the top ten hold roughly a fifth. The sample originates from a study of blood T cell repertoires in COVID-19. CDR1 is MNHEY, CDR2 SMNVEV, per germline (reference sequence). The V and J ends lost 6 bases and 3 bases, in that order; junction bases with no gene match: 10. The CDR3 has 15 amino acids. The chain links TRBV27 to TRBJ2-7, with 8 nucleotides matching TRBD1. Sequencing used peripheral blood. This TCR derives from a man aged 80 or over with acute or convalescent COVID-19. The CDR3 loop is CASRPAGGADYEQYF. Written as DNA, the CDR3 is TGTGCCAGCAGACCAGCAGGGGGCGCCGACTACGAGCAGTACTTC.